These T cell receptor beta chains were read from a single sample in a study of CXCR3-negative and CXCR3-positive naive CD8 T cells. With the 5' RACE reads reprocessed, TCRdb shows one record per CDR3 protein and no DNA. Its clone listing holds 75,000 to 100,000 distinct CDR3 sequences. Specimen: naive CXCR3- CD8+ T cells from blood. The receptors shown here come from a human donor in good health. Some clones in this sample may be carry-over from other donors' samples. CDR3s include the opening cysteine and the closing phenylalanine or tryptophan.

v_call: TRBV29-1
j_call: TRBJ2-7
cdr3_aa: CSVEVLGDNVEQYF

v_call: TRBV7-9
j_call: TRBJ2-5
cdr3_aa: CASSLTETQYF

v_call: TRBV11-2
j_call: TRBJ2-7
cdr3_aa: CASSSMPGGTYEQYF

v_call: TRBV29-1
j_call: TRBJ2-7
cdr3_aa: CSVTNWDSYEQYF

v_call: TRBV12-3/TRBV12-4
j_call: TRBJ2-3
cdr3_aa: CASSYGLAGDTQYF

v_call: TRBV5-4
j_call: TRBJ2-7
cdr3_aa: CASSLGGSTYEQYF

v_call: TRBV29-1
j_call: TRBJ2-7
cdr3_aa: CSVGRGLEEQYF

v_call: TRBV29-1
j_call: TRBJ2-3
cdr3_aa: CSVEDHGAVGTDTQYF

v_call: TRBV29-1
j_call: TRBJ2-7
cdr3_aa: CSVFTSGLNEQYF

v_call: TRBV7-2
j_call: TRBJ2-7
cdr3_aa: CASSLIDYEQYF

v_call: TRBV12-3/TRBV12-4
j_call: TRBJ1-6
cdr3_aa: CASSQWGLDSPLHF

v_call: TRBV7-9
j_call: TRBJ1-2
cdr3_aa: CASSETGPYGYTF

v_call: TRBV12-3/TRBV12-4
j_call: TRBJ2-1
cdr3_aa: CASSPGGPGFF

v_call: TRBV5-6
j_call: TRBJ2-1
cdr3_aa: CASSPLEIYYNEQFF

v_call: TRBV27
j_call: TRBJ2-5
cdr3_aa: CASSVIYRAQETQYF

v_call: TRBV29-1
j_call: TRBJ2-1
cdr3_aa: CSVDRRTSSYNEQFF

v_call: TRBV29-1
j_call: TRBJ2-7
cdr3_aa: CSVELRQGANSYEQYF